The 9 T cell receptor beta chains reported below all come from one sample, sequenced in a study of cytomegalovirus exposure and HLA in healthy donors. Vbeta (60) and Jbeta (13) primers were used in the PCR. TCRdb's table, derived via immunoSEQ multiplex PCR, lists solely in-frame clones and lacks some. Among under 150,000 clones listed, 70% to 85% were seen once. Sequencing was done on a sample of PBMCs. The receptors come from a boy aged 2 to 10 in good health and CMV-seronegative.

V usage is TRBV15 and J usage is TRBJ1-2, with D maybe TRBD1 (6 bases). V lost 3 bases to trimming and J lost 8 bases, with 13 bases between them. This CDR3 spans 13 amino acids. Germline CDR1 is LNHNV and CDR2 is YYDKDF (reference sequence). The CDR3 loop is CATSSRGGDGYTF. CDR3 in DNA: TGTGCCACCAGCAGCCGAGGGGGGGACGGCTACACCTTC.

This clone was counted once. The CDR3 DNA is TGCGCCAGCAGCCGGACTAGCGGGAGGCCGCGGTACGAGCAGTACGTC. Protein product: CASSRTSGRPRYEQYV. J is TRBJ2-7 and V is TRBV5-1; 14 bases line up with TRBD2. This CDR3 has 16 amino acids. J was trimmed by 4 bases and V by 4 bases; bases with no gene match: 7. The germline CDR1 and CDR2 sequences are SGHRS and YFSETQ.

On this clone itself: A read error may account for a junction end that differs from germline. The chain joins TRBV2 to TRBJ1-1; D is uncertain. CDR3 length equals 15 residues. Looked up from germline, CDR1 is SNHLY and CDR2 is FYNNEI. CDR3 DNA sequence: TGTGCTAGCAGTGGGAACCCCCGCTTGGTACCGGGAGCTTTCTTT. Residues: CASSGNPRLVPGAFF.

The CDR3 is CASFTGAYGYTF. The CDR3 DNA reads as TGTGCCAGCTTTACAGGGGCGTATGGCTACACCTTC. This chain joins TRBV25-1 and TRBJ1-2; 7 bases are shared with TRBD1. The CDR3 totals 12 residues. Trimming took 8 bases from V and 5 from J; bases not matched to a gene: 5. The germline V gene has CDR1 MGHDK and CDR2 SYGVNS.

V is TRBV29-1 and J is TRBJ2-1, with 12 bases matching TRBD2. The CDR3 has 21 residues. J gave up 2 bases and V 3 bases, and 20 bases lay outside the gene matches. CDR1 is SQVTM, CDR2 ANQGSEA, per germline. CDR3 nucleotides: TGCAGCGTTGAGTCCTACGGGGGACTAACCGGACTAGCGGGGACCTACAATGAGCAGTTCTTC. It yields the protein CSVESYGGLTGLAGTYNEQFF.

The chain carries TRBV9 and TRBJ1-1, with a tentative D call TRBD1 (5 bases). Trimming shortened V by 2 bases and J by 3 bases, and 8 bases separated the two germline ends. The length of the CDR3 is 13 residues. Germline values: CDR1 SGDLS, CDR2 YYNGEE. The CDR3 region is CASSVLGDTEAFF. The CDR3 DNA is TGTGCCAGCAGCGTGCTAGGGGACACTGAAGCTTTCTTT.

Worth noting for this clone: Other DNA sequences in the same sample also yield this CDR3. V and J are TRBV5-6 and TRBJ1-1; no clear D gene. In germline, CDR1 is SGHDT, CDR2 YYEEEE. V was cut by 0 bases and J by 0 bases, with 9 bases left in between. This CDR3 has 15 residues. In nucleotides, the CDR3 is TGTGCCAGCAGCTTGGGGGCAGTCATGAACACTGAAGCTTTCTTT. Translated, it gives CASSLGAVMNTEAFF.

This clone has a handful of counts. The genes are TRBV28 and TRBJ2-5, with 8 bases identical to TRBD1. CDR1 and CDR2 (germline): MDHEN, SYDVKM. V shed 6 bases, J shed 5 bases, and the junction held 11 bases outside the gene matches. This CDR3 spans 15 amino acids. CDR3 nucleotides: TGTGCCAGCAGCCCCGGGGGCAGGGGGCCTGAGACCCAGTACTTC. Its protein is CASSPGGRGPETQYF.

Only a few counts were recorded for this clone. CDR3 in amino acids: CAISVDDSYGYTF. As DNA, the CDR3 is TGTGCCATCAGTGTCGACGACAGCTATGGCTACACCTTC. The rearrangement joins TRBV10-3 to TRBJ1-2; TRBD1 might be the D (5 bases). Germline-derived CDR1 and CDR2 are ENHRY and SYGVKD. CDR3 length: 13 amino acids. V lost 4 bases to trimming and J lost 4 bases, with 10 bases between them.